Shown below are 10 T cell receptor beta chains from a single sample sequenced in a study of cytomegalovirus exposure and HLA in healthy donors. PCR amplification relied on 60 Vbeta primers (plus 13 Jbeta primers). The table came from immunoSEQ multiplex PCR; TCRdb's copy has only in-frame clones and leaves some out. The table includes 80,000 or so clones, approximately 78% detected once. The sample was PBMCs. The receptor source for this set is a man in his forties in good health and CMV-seronegative.

The genes are TRBV6-5 and TRBJ1-2; D call uncertain. V was trimmed by 5 bases and J by 1 base, leaving 8 bases between them. CDR1 MNHEY and CDR2 SVGAGI come from the germline V gene. This CDR3 contains 13 residues. The CDR3 region is CASSRPNNYGYTF. In nucleotides, the CDR3 is TGTGCCAGCAGTCGTCCTAATAACTATGGCTACACCTTC.

This clone came up a few times. The chain employs TRBV4-3 and TRBJ2-7; 7 nucleotides agree with TRBD1. Per the germline V gene, CDR1 is LGHNA and CDR2 is YSLEER. The CDR3 has 15 residues. Germline trimming cut 0 bases from V and 2 bases from J; bases unmatched to any gene: 4. The CDR3 protein is CASSQDVGQPYEQYF. CDR3 bases: TGCGCCAGCAGCCAAGATGTGGGACAGCCCTACGAGCAGTACTTC.

This clone has only a few counts. This rearrangement joins TRBV7-3 to TRBJ2-5; tentative D call: TRBD1 (7 bases). Germline V gene data show CDR1 as SGHTA and CDR2 as FQGTGA. The germline V and J ends were trimmed by 5 bases and 5 bases, with 18 bases remaining between them. The CDR3 spans 15 residues. CDR3 sequence: CASSHRGLRGETQYF. The DNA of the CDR3 is TGTGCCAGCAGCCACCGGGGACTCAGGGGGGAGACCCAGTACTTC.

The V gene is TRBV10-3, the J gene TRBJ2-5, with TRBD2 as a possible D gene (5 bases). V lost 11 bases and J lost 5, with 18 bases in between. The CDR3 consists of 13 residues. The germline V gene encodes CDR1 ENHRY and CDR2 SYGVKD. The CDR3 loop is CASGVLGAETQYF. CDR3 sequence (DNA): TGTGCCTCCGGGGTTTTGGGAGCTGAGACCCAGTACTTC.

The rearrangement uses TRBV28 and TRBJ2-7, with TRBD1 matching over 11 bases. The CDR3 sequence is 16 residues long. Germline V gene lookup returns CDR1 MDHEN and CDR2 SYDVKM. With 6 bases clipped from V and 5 bases from J, the junction kept 12 bases outside the gene matches. The CDR3 DNA follows: TGTGCCAGCAGAGGGGCGTTGGGACAGGGGGTCAACGAGCAGTACTTC. This gives the protein CASRGALGQGVNEQYF.

There are a few counts of this clone. This chain connects TRBV28 to TRBJ2-7; a possible D gene is TRBD1 (6 bases). The V and J ends lost 7 bases and 9 bases respectively, with 16 bases between them. CDR3 length equals 12 residues. Germline V lookup: CDR1 MDHEN, CDR2 SYDVKM. CDR3 in DNA: TGTGCCAGCATTTCGGGGACATTGGTGCAGTACTTC. Residues: CASISGTLVQYF. Full variable domain (rest looked up from reference TRBV28 and TRBJ2-7): DVKVTQSSRYLVKRTGEKVFLECVQDMDHENMFWYRQDPGLGLRLIYFSYDVKMKEKGDIPEGYSVSREKKERFSLILESASTNQTSMYLCASISGTLVQYFGPGTRLTVT.

This clone was detected once. CDR3: CASSVGQGAYYEQYF. In DNA form, the CDR3 reads TGTGCCAGCAGTGTCGGGCAGGGGGCTTACTACGAGCAGTACTTC. The chain combines TRBV2 with TRBJ2-7, with TRBD1 matching over 8 bases. The germline CDR1 and CDR2 sequences are SNHLY and FYNNEI. The V segment lost 4 bases and the J segment 3 bases; nucleotides outside the gene matches: 8. The CDR3 length is 15 residues.

The chain uses TRBV7-2 and TRBJ2-1; 7 bases map to TRBD2. CDR3 size: 17 residues. Per germline, CDR1 SGHTA and CDR2 FQGNSA. Trimming cost V 1 base and J 7 bases; bases outside gene matches: 13. CDR3 DNA sequence: TGTGCCAGCAGCTTAGGGTCCCGGCTAGCGGACCGAAATGAGCAGTTCTTC. Translation gives CASSLGSRLADRNEQFF.

Only a few counts were recorded for this clone. V usage is TRBV12-5 and J usage is TRBJ2-7; perhaps TRBD1 as D (6 bases). CDR1 and CDR2 (germline): LGHNT, FRNRAP. V lost 6 bases to trimming and J lost 1 base, with 16 bases between them. This CDR3 is built from 15 residues. CDR3 amino acids: CASGTQGSPSYEQYF. The CDR3 DNA reads TGTGCTAGTGGCACCCAGGGGTCCCCATCCTACGAGCAGTACTTC.

A note on this clone: Other DNA sequences in the sample encode the same CDR3. The rearrangement joins TRBV27 to TRBJ2-3; D is unresolved. CDR3 size: 13 residues. Germline V gene sequence: CDR1 MNHEY, CDR2 SMNVEV (reference sequence). The V end lost 2 bases, the J end lost 0 bases, and 3 bases lay between the germline ends. The CDR3 protein is CASSLTSTDTQYF. The CDR3 DNA reads TGTGCCAGCAGTTTAACTAGCACAGATACGCAGTATTTT.